The 3 T cell receptor beta chains given below trace back to one sample, sequenced in a study of OX40 agonist ivuxolimab in advanced cancers. Clones were read by immunoSEQ multiplex PCR, and TCRdb kept only the in-frame ones, dropping some. The sample includes just over 20,000 clones, about 87% of them seen just once. The sequencing here drew on CD4+ or CD8+ T cells sorted from blood, taken in a trial of the OX40 agonist ivuxolimab. These receptors were obtained from an adult with an advanced solid tumor such as melanoma, head and neck, liver or kidney cancer.

The V gene is TRBV11-1, the J gene TRBJ1-1, with no clear D. V lost 2 bases and J lost 3, with 10 bases in between. In germline, CDR1 is SGHAT, CDR2 FQDESV (reference sequence). The CDR3 is made up of 14 amino acids. The CDR3 spells CASSLRGGDTEAFF. CDR3 DNA: TGTGCCAGCAGCTTAAGAGGCGGGGACACTGAAGCTTTCTTT. The complete variable domain, with remaining parts taken from reference TRBV11-1 and TRBJ1-1, reads EAEVAQSPRYKITEKSQAVAFWCDPISGHATLYWYRQILGQGPELLVQFQDESVVDDSQLPKDRFSAERLKGVDSTLKIQPAELGDSAMYLCASSLRGGDTEAFFGQGTRLTVV.

The rearrangement uses TRBV18 and TRBJ2-1; 7 bases match TRBD1. Germline CDR1 KGHSH, CDR2 LQKENI. V lost 3 bases and J lost 4; bases outside the gene matches: 6. The CDR3 totals 15 residues. The CDR3 bases are TGTGCCAGCTCACCGGGGCAGGGGGTATACAATGAGCAGTTCTTC. Its protein product is CASSPGQGVYNEQFF.

The V gene is TRBV10-3, the J gene TRBJ1-2; D unresolved. V was pared by 4 bases and J by 0 bases, with 9 bases between. Germline V gene sequence: CDR1 ENHRY, CDR2 SYGVKD. The CDR3 contains 14 residues. The CDR3 coding sequence is TGTGCCATCAGTGTCGAAGATACTAACTATGGCTACACCTTC. It specifies CAISVEDTNYGYTF.